A single TCR beta chain is shown here with its context. Its matching antigen is unknown. This record belongs to a study of a mutant IDH1 vaccine in newly diagnosed glioma. Trimming took 3 bases from V and 1 from J, leaving 7 bases between them. The CDR3 sequence is 14 residues long. The germline V gene encodes CDR1 MNHNS and CDR2 SASEGT. Whole-study results and caveats: Pseudoprogression seemed unlinked to shifts in top peripheral T cell clonotypes.

As for time point: week 23, last vaccination. It was 300 ug of mutant IDH1 20-mer peptide that made up each vaccine dose, given with topical imiquimod. The repertoire was sequenced with immunoSEQ multiplex PCR; TCRdb's copy has only in-frame clones and lacks some. This sample carries approximately 62,000 clones, 70% to 90% of them seen once, and the ten largest clones take about 4%. This material consisted of PBMCs, taken from a glioma patient whose treatment included an IDH1 peptide vaccine. The V call is TRBV6-1, the J call TRBJ1-5, with unresolved D. This TCR was sampled from a man in his thirties or forties with glioma. The CDR3 DNA follows: TGTGCCAGCAGTGACGGGCTAAGCAATCAGCCCCAGCATTTT. Its translation is CASSDGLSNQPQHF.